The TCR beta chain under discussion was sequenced for a study of post-analysis software for immune sequencing data. Study results and caveats: With TRBV5-6, TRBV5-1 and TRBV20-1 included, 5 or 6 TRBV segments were more frequent in patients than in controls.

Germline-derived CDR1 and CDR2 are WSHSY and SAAADI. V lost 4 bases and J lost 4, with 13 bases in between. CDR3 length: 14 residues. For this clonotype: Its antigen is not known.

The authors incorporated unique molecular identifiers into the TCR beta cDNA libraries. MiXCR was run by TCRdb on the PCR reads, yielding one entry per CDR3 protein. The sample yields 740,000 or so distinct CDR3 sequences, approximately 57% seen once. The sample taken for sequencing was blood. This chain links TRBV10-2 with TRBJ1-1; D perhaps matches TRBD1 (6 bases). The sequence derives from a girl aged 5-17 years with multiple sclerosis. DNA of the CDR3: TGCGCCAGCAGTGGCGGGGGCGAAGGCACTGAAGCTTTCTTT. It encodes CASSGGGEGTEAFF.